Listed here are 10 T cell receptor beta chains from one sample, sequenced in a study of beta chain features in type 1 diabetes. The whole isolated RNA underwent reverse transcription, so sequencing captured expressed TCRB transcripts. Assay: immunoSEQ multiplex PCR; the TCRdb copy retains only in-frame clones and omits some. The sample contains around 400,000 clones, about 15% of which appear only once. The sample was naive CD4+ T cells from blood. These receptors were taken from a woman aged 18-29 years in good health.

The genes are TRBV6-5 and TRBJ1-4; a weak D match, TRBD1 (5 bases). The CDR3 covers 13 residues. Germline V CDR1 and CDR2: MNHEY, SVGAGI. Trimming stripped 4 bases from V and 15 bases from J, with 18 bases between. The CDR3 DNA reads TGTGCCAGCAGTTTCAGGACAAGCGAAAGGATGTTTTTT. Encoded protein: CASSFRTSERMFF.

This clone was observed a few times. The chain couples TRBV29-1 to TRBJ2-7; D might be TRBD2 (7 bases). V lost 6 bases and J 2 bases, leaving 11 bases between the germline ends. This CDR3 contains 12 residues. Germline V gives CDR1 SQVTM, CDR2 ANQGSEA. The CDR3 reads CSVGGGPYEQYF. The CDR3 region has the DNA TGCAGCGTCGGCGGGGGCCCCTACGAGCAGTACTTC.

For the CDR3, the DNA is TGTGCCAGCAGCTTTGGCGGGAGTGCCTACGAGCAGTACTTC. Translating it yields CASSFGGSAYEQYF. This sequence joins TRBV7-2 and TRBJ2-7; TRBD2 agrees at 7 bases. The germline CDR1 and CDR2 sequences are SGHTA and FQGNSA. This CDR3 has 14 amino acids. Trimming cost V 3 bases and J 2 bases; bases outside gene matches: 4.

In its sample, this clone was seen a few times. The V call is TRBV10-3, the J call TRBJ1-1; maybe TRBD1 (5 bases). V lost 2 bases and J lost 5, with 9 bases in between. The CDR3 is 13 residues long. Germline V gene data show CDR1 as ENHRY and CDR2 as SYGVKD. The CDR3 nucleotides read TGTGCCATCAGTGAGGAGGCAGGGACTGAAGCTTTCTTT. Encoded protein: CAISEEAGTEAFF.

This clone has just a few counts. The chain is built from TRBV30 and TRBJ1-4; D is perhaps TRBD1 (5 bases). CDR1 GTSNPN and CDR2 SVGIG come from the germline V gene (reference sequence). This CDR3 comprises 11 residues. The germline V and J ends were trimmed by 3 bases and 14 bases, with 13 bases remaining between them. The CDR3: CAWRNSGPLFF. The CDR3 DNA follows: TGTGCCTGGAGGAACTCAGGGCCTCTGTTTTTT. The full variable domain, its missing parts supplied by reference TRBV30 and TRBJ1-4, is SQTIHQWPATLVQPVGSPLSLECTVEGTSNPNLYWYRQAAGRGLQLLFYSVGIGQISSEVPQNLSASRPQDRQFILSSKKLLLSDSGFYLCAWRNSGPLFFGSGTQLSVL.

The table lists this clone with a few counts. The genes are TRBV30 and TRBJ1-1; a weak D match, TRBD1 (5 bases). This CDR3 region has 14 residues. The ends were cut back, 0 bases at V and 1 base at J, with 9 bases in the middle. The germline gives CDR1 GTSNPN, CDR2 SVGIG (reference sequence). The CDR3 region is CAWSVKTANTEAFF. The CDR3 DNA reads TGTGCCTGGAGTGTAAAGACAGCGAACACTGAAGCTTTCTTT.

The rearrangement links TRBV18 to TRBJ2-7; D ambiguous. The germline V and J ends were trimmed by 0 bases and 2 bases, with 8 bases remaining between them. CDR3 length equals 14 residues. CDR1 KGHSH and CDR2 LQKENI come from the germline V gene. In DNA, the CDR3 is TGTGCCAGCTCACCACCTGACACAGCCTACGAGCAGTACTTC. It translates to CASSPPDTAYEQYF.

The chain recombines TRBV29-1 with TRBJ2-3; D unresolved. The V end lost 4 bases, the J end lost 4 bases, and 9 bases lay between the germline ends. CDR1 SQVTM and CDR2 ANQGSEA come from the germline V gene. This CDR3 has 12 residues. CDR3 DNA sequence: TGCAGCGTTGCTCCCGGTCCAGATACGCAGTATTTT. This sequence encodes CSVAPGPDTQYF.

This clone was seen more than once but under ten times. The chain recombines TRBV9 with TRBJ2-1, with 8 bases identical to TRBD2. Germline-derived CDR1 and CDR2 are SGDLS and YYNGEE. After removal of 2 bases from V and 6 bases from J, the junction contained 10 bases not matched to a gene. The CDR3 is 16 residues long. CDR3 residues: CASSVSPGLDANEQFF. CDR3 bases: TGTGCCAGCAGCGTCTCTCCGGGACTAGATGCCAATGAGCAGTTCTTC.

The chain uses TRBV20-1 and TRBJ2-5, with no clear D. Germline-derived CDR1 and CDR2 are DFQATT and SNEGSKA (reference sequence). The V gene lost 6 bases and the J gene lost 10 bases, with 9 bases spanning the gap. This CDR3 spans 9 amino acids. The CDR3 DNA sequence: TGCAGTGCCCGAGGTTGCCAGTACTTC. Amino acid sequence: CSARGCQYF.